The TCR beta chain described here comes from a study of CD8+ T cells in alopecia areata. Treatment here: oral pan-JAK inhibitor, 5-10 mg twice daily. Following extraction, RNA underwent reverse transcription to cDNA, which served as the sequencing template. Using immunoSEQ multiplex PCR, the repertoire was profiled, and TCRdb retains in-frame clones only, with some absent. The table has 95,000 to 150,000 clones, 53% seen once; the top ten hold 0.46%. Deletions cut 2 bases from V and 1 base from J, with 8 bases between. Per the germline V gene, CDR1 is SEHNR and CDR2 is FQNEAQ (reference sequence). The CDR3 has 14 amino acids.

The genes are TRBV7-9 and TRBJ1-1; no clear D gene. The input for sequencing was CD4+ T cells sorted from blood, taken at week 4, from a patient treated with tofacitinib. This clonotype was sampled from a human donor with alopecia areata. The CDR3 loop is CASSLRFTNTEAFF. CDR3 nucleotides: TGTGCCAGCAGCTTACGGTTCACGAACACTGAAGCTTTCTTT.